This TCR beta chain was captured in a study of OX40 agonist ivuxolimab in advanced cancers. About this clone: The antigen is undetermined.

The study's findings and limits: With doses of 0.1 to 3.0 mg/kg, CD4+ and CD8+ blood T cells had undergone clonal expansion by week 6.

The CDR3 sequence is 14 residues long. The V and J ends lost 5 bases and 13 bases, in that order; junction bases with no gene match: 5. Per the germline V gene, CDR1 is SGHAT and CDR2 is FQDESV (reference sequence). Libraries were prepared by immunoSEQ multiplex PCR; TCRdb keeps only in-frame clonotypes and omits some of them. The data hold around 58,000 clones, with 75% to 90% observed a single time. The chain is built from TRBV11-1 and TRBJ2-1; 16 bases are shared with TRBD2. The sequences come from CD4+ or CD8+ T cells sorted from blood, collected in a trial of the OX40 agonist ivuxolimab. The receptor comes from an adult with an advanced solid tumor such as melanoma, head and neck, liver or kidney cancer. The CDR3 nucleotides read TGTGCCAGCAGCCCGGGACTAGCGGGGGGGACTCAGTTCTTC. Translated, it gives CASSPGLAGGTQFF.